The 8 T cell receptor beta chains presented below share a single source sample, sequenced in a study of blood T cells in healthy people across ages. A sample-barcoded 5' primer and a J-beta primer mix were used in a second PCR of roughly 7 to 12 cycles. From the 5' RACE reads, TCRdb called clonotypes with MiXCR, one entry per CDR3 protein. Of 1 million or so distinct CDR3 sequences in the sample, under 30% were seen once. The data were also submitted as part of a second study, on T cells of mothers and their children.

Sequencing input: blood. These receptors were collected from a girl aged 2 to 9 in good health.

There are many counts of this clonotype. CDR3 sequence: CASSLGTANTEAFF. CDR3 bases: TGTGCCAGCAGCTTAGGGACGGCGAACACTGAAGCTTTCTTT. The chain combines TRBV7-9 with TRBJ1-1; D not resolved. CDR1 is SEHNR, CDR2 FQNEAQ, per germline (reference sequence). The CDR3 runs to 14 residues. V shed 1 base and J shed 1 base, with 7 bases lying between them.

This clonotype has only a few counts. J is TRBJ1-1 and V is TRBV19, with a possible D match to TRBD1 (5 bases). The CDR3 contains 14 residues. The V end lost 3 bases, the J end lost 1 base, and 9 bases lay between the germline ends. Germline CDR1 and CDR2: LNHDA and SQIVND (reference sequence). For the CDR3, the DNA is TGTGCCAGTAGTATTATAGGACAGAACACTGAAGCTTTCTTT. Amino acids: CASSIIGQNTEAFF.

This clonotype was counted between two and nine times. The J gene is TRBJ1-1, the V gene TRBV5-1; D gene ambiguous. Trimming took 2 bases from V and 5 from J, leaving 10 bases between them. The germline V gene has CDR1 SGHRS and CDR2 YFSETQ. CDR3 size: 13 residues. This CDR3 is CASSFLEETEAFF. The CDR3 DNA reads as TGCGCCAGCAGCTTTTTGGAGGAAACTGAAGCTTTCTTT.

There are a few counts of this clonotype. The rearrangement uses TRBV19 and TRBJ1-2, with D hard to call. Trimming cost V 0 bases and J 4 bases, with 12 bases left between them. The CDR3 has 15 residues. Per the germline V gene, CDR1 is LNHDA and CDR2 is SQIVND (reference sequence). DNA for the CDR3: TGTGCCAGTAGTATAGATAATCCAGGATCCTATGGCTACACCTTC. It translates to CASSIDNPGSYGYTF. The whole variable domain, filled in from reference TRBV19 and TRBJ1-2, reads DGGITQSPKYLFRKEGQNVTLSCEQNLNHDAMYWYRQDPGQGLRLIYYSQIVNDFQKGDIAEGYSVSREKKESFPLTVTSAQKNPTAFYLCASSIDNPGSYGYTFGSGTRLTVV.

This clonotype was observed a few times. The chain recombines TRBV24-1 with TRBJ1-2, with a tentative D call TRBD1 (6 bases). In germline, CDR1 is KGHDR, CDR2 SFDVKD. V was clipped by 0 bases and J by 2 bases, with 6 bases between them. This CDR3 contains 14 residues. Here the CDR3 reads CATSDLDRNYGYTF. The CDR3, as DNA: TGTGCCACCAGTGATTTGGACAGGAACTATGGCTACACCTTC.

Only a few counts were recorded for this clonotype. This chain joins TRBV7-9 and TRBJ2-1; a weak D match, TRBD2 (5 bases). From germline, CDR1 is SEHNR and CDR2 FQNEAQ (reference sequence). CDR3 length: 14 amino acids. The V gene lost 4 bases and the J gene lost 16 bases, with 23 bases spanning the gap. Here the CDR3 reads CASSSPGLLNEEFF. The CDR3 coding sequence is TGTGCCAGCAGCTCCCCTGGACTGCTCAATGAGGAATTCTTC.

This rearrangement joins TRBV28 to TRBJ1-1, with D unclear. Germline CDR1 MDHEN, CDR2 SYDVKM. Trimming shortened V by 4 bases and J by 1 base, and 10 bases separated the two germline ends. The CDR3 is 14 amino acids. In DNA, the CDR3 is TGTGCCAGCAGTTCCATACAGCGGAACACTGAAGCTTTCTTT. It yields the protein CASSSIQRNTEAFF.

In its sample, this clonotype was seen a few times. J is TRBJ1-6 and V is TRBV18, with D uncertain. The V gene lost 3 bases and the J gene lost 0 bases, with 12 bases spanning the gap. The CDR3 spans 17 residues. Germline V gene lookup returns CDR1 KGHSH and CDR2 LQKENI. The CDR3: CASSPPLGSSYNSPLHF. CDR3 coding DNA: TGTGCCAGCTCACCCCCTTTGGGTAGCTCCTATAATTCACCCCTCCACTTT.